This entry concerns a single T cell receptor (beta chain). This specimen belongs to a study of blood T cell repertoires in COVID-19. Authors' data handling: Counts of nucleated cells, estimated from reference gene primer amplification, were obtained. Using immunoSEQ multiplex PCR, the repertoire was profiled, and TCRdb retains in-frame clones only, with some absent. For V, J and clone size, that table is used; D and trimming come from the DNA. The sample carries over 45,000 clones, around 85% recorded once. This CDR3 is built from 15 residues. J lost 3 bases, V lost 1 base, and 6 bases had no gene match. Germline CDR1 reads LNHDA; CDR2 reads SQIVND (reference sequence).

The sample comprised peripheral blood. The sequence came from a man between 70 and 80 years old with active COVID-19. The chain joins TRBV19 to TRBJ2-7, with TRBD2 matching 7 bases. As DNA, the CDR3 is TGTGCCAGTAGTATAGTGGGCGGGAGTAACTACGAGCAGTACTTC. As protein: CASSIVGGSNYEQYF.